The following is a T cell receptor (beta chain) sequence with its context. Its specificity is not known. These data belong to a study of response to subunit inactivated influenza vaccine. TCRdb reprocessed the RT-PCR reads via MiXCR and lists one record per CDR3 protein. The sample records roughly 710,000 distinct CDR3 sequences, approximately 15% being singletons. Whole-study results and caveats: There was a suggestion from the authors that each seasonal influenza vaccination recruits few new T cells.

This receptor was obtained from a middle-aged man who received an inactivated influenza vaccine. Sequences were derived from PBMCs from blood, sampled roughly 2 weeks before vaccination.

CDR3 sequence: CASSPAGTGSYGYTF. The CDR3 nucleotides are TGTGCCAGCAGCCCGGCCGGGACAGGGAGCTATGGCTACACCTTC. The chain is built from TRBV9 and TRBJ1-2; TRBD1 agrees at 9 bases. Germline lookup yields CDR1 SGDLS and CDR2 YYNGEE. The CDR3 runs to 15 residues. The junction had 8 bases not matched to a gene; V was cut back by 4 bases and J by 4 bases.